The 17 T cell receptor beta chains below come from one sample, sequenced in a study of blood T cell repertoires in COVID-19 (dated by TCRdb to the early 2020s). The method behind the library was the immunoSEQ multiplex PCR assay. TCRdb provides this immuneACCESS table in a form limited to in-frame rearrangements. Some clones are lacking; in checked studies, under half of them reflect an unresolved V gene, and why the rest are absent is not known. Across this sample there are under 250,000 clones, with over 70% seen only once. In total, the top ten clones hold more than 8% of the sample. The sequenced sample was peripheral blood. Source of these receptors: a woman aged 50 to 65 with acute or convalescent COVID-19.

The J gene is TRBJ2-3, the V gene TRBV3-1 (or the pseudogene TRBV3-2); TRBD2 agrees at 7 bases. V dropped 4 bases and J dropped 1; count of bases not matched to a gene: 5. The CDR3 loop spans 15 amino acids. Germline V gene lookup returns CDR1 LGHDT and CDR2 YNNKEL (reference sequence). The CDR3 spells CASSLRTSGTDTQYF. The CDR3 nucleotides are TGTGCCAGCAGCCTTCGAACTAGCGGCACAGATACGCAGTATTTT.

This clone turned up a few times. The chain employs TRBV24-1 and TRBJ2-1; TRBD1 aligns across 7 bases. The J segment lost 8 bases and the V segment lost 3 bases, leaving 12 bases of the junction unmatched. Germline V gives CDR1 KGHDR, CDR2 SFDVKD. The CDR3 has 16 residues. This CDR3 is CATSDPGQNGADEQFF. The DNA for the CDR3 is TGTGCCACCAGTGATCCGGGACAGAATGGTGCGGATGAGCAGTTCTTC.

This clone was counted once. The chain employs TRBV5-5 and TRBJ2-7, with D maybe TRBD1 (5 bases). CDR1 and CDR2 from the germline V gene are SGHKS and YYEKEE (reference sequence). This CDR3 is built from 15 residues. Trimming shortened V by 2 bases and J by 0 bases, and 12 bases separated the two germline ends. The CDR3 region has the DNA TGTGCCAGCAGCTTATCCCCGCAGGGCTCCTACGAGCAGTACTTC. Translating it yields CASSLSPQGSYEQYF.

The chain recombines TRBV24-1 with TRBJ2-5; the D is unclear. This CDR3 has 12 amino acids. V was cut by 3 bases and J by 5 bases, with 6 bases left in between. Germline V CDR1 and CDR2: KGHDR, SFDVKD. The CDR3 protein is CATSDHTETQYF. In DNA, the CDR3 is TGTGCCACCAGTGATCACACGGAGACCCAGTACTTC.

The genes are TRBV3-1 (or the pseudogene TRBV3-2) and TRBJ2-7, with 7 bases aligning to TRBD2. V was pared by 4 bases and J by 0 bases, with 21 bases of the junction left unmatched. This CDR3 is 20 amino acids long. The germline V gene encodes CDR1 LGHDT and CDR2 YNNKEL (reference sequence). As DNA, the CDR3 is TGTGCCAGCAGCCCACTGCTCCAGGGACTACTCTCTTCAAGCTCCTACGAGCAGTACTTC. Translation: CASSPLLQGLLSSSSYEQYF.

V gene TRBV5-1 combines with J gene TRBJ1-6, with D possibly matching TRBD1 (6 bases). Germline loops: CDR1 SGHRS, CDR2 YFSETQ. V was clipped by 0 bases and J by 5 bases, with 9 bases between them. The CDR3 has 15 amino acids. DNA for the CDR3: TGCGCCAGCAGCTTGGCCGGACAGAATAATTCACCCCTCCACTTT. Amino acid sequence: CASSLAGQNNSPLHF.

This clone occurred once. The chain joins TRBV10-3 to TRBJ1-1; D is undetermined. This CDR3 is built from 12 residues. V lost 10 bases, J lost 1 base, and 10 bases lay in between. Per the germline V gene, CDR1 is ENHRY and CDR2 is SYGVKD. Here the CDR3 reads CASRDGNTEAFF. CDR3 DNA: TGTGCCAGCCGTGACGGGAACACTGAAGCTTTCTTT.

The chain recombines TRBV5-8 with TRBJ1-2, with TRBD1 as a possible D gene (5 bases). This CDR3 contains 14 residues. Germline V gives CDR1 SGHTS, CDR2 YDEGEE. V was shortened by 2 bases and J by 3 bases, with 11 bases between the two germline ends. The CDR3 is CASSFEGDHYGYTF. The CDR3 region has the DNA TGTGCCAGCAGCTTTGAAGGGGATCACTATGGCTACACCTTC.

The rearrangement links TRBV5-1 to TRBJ2-1, with 9 positions matching TRBD2. V shed 2 bases and J 5 bases; nucleotides not matched to a gene: 8. The germline gives CDR1 SGHRS, CDR2 YFSETQ. This CDR3 is 16 amino acids long. The DNA for the CDR3 is TGCGCCAGCAGCTTTGCGGGACTAGCCTACCACAATGAGCAGTTCTTC. This codes for CASSFAGLAYHNEQFF.

This clone was picked up one time. The V call is TRBV4-1, the J call TRBJ1-4; D is unclear. The germline V gene encodes CDR1 MGHRA and CDR2 YSYEKL. Trimming removed 1 base from V and 5 bases from J, with 14 bases in between. This CDR3 comprises 16 residues. CDR3 nucleotide sequence: TGCGCCAGCAGCCAAGCGTCAGCTGAAGCGAATGAAAAACTGTTTTTT. This translates into CASSQASAEANEKLFF.

The chain employs TRBV5-1 and TRBJ2-3, with 11 bases identical to TRBD2. Germline V gene data show CDR1 as SGHRS and CDR2 as YFSETQ. This CDR3 contains 16 residues. V lost 0 bases to trimming and J lost 5 bases; unmatched junction nucleotides: 5. CDR3 in DNA: TGCGCCAGCAGCTTGGATACTAGCGGGAGTGAAGATACGCAGTATTTT. It specifies CASSLDTSGSEDTQYF. The variable domain in full, with the rest retrieved from reference TRBV5-1 and TRBJ2-3, is KAGVTQTPRYLIKTRGQQVTLSCSPISGHRSVSWYQQTPGQGLQFLFEYFSETQRNKGNFPGRFSGRQFSNSRSEMNVSTLELGDSALYLCASSLDTSGSEDTQYFGPGTRLTVL.

The gene calls are TRBV27 and TRBJ1-4; no reliable D call. This CDR3 contains 17 residues. V was cut by 5 bases and J by 2 bases, with 18 bases left in between. Germline values: CDR1 MNHEY, CDR2 SMNVEV (reference sequence). The CDR3 DNA sequence: TGTGCCAGCAGTATATACGGCTCCCCGGGGACTAATGAAAAACTGTTTTTT. It is translated as CASSIYGSPGTNEKLFF.

The chain carries TRBV2 and TRBJ2-3, with 7 bases that match TRBD2. CDR3 length equals 15 residues. V shed 4 bases, J shed 0 bases, and the junction held 4 bases outside the gene matches. Germline V gives CDR1 SNHLY, CDR2 FYNNEI. The CDR3 DNA follows: TGTGCCAGCAGTGTGGGCGGGGGTAGCACAGATACGCAGTATTTT. Protein sequence: CASSVGGGSTDTQYF.

CDR3 protein: CASIGLEGGKSPLHF. CDR3 coding DNA: TGTGCCAGTATAGGCTTAGAGGGCGGGAAATCACCCCTCCACTTT. The J gene is TRBJ1-6, the V gene TRBV28, with D hard to call. CDR3 length: 15 residues. Trimming left V 9 bases short and J 10 bases short, with 22 bases between. Per germline, CDR1 MDHEN and CDR2 SYDVKM.

The chain uses TRBV5-1 and TRBJ1-2, with TRBD1 identical over 11 bases. V shed 4 bases and J 10 bases; nucleotides not matched to a gene: 9. CDR1 is SGHRS and CDR2 is YFSETQ in the germline V gene. This CDR3 spans 14 amino acids. The CDR3 protein is CASSPGTGGFDYTF. For the CDR3, the DNA is TGCGCCAGCAGCCCCGGGACAGGGGGTTTTGACTACACCTTC.

This sequence joins TRBV7-3 and TRBJ2-3; TRBD2 agrees at 13 bases. The CDR3 runs to 15 residues. The germline V gene has CDR1 SGHTA and CDR2 FQGTGA. Losses at the gene ends were 5 bases for V and 5 bases for J; bases not matched to a gene: 4. The CDR3 region is CASSTTSGRLDTQYF. CDR3 bases: TGTGCCAGCAGCACGACTAGCGGGAGGTTAGATACGCAGTATTTT.

The chain joins TRBV5-1 to TRBJ2-2; 9 nucleotides line up with TRBD1. CDR3 length equals 15 residues. Trimming at V came to 4 bases and at J to 6 bases, leaving 7 bases not matched to a gene. CDR1 and CDR2 (germline): SGHRS, YFSETQ. The CDR3 loop reads CASSPGQGDAGELFF. CDR3 coding DNA: TGCGCCAGCAGCCCGGGACAGGGCGATGCCGGGGAGCTGTTTTTT.